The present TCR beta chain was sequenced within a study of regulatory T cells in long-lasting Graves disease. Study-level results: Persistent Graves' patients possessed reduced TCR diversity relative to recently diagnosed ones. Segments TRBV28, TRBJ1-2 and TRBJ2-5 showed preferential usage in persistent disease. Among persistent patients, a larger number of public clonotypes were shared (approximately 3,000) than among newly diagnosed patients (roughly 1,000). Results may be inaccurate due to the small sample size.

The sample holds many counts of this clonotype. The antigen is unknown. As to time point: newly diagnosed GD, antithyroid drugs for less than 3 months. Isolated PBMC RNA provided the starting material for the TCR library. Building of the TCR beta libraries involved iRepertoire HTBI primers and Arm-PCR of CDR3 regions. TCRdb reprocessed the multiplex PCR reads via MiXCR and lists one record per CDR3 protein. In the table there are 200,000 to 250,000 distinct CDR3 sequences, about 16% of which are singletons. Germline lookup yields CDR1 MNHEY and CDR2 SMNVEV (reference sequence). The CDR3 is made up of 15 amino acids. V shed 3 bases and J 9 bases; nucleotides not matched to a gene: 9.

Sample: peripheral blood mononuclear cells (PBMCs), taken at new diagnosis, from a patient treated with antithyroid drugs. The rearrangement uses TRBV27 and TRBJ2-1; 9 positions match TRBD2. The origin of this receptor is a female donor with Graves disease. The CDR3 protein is CASSFGTSLRSEQFF. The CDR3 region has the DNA TGTGCCAGCAGTTTCGGGACTAGCCTCAGGAGTGAGCAGTTCTTC.